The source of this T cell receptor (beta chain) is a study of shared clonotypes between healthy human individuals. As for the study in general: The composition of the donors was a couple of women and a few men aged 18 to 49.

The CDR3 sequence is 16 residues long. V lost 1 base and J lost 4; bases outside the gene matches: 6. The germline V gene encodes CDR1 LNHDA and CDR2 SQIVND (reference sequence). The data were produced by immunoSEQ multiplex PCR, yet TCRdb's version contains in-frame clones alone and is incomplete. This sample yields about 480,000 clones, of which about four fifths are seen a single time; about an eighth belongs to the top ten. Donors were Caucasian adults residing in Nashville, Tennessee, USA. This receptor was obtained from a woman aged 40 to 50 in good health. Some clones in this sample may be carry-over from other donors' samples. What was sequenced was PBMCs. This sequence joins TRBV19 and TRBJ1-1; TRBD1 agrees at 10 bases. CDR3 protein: CASSIARQGATTEAFF. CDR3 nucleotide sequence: TGTGCCAGTAGTATAGCCCGACAGGGGGCTACCACTGAAGCTTTCTTT.